This T cell receptor (beta chain) was obtained from a study of OX40 agonist ivuxolimab in advanced cancers. Overall study: Three dose-escalation patients had partial responses: one with hepatocellular carcinoma and two with cutaneous melanoma.

Profiling relied on immunoSEQ multiplex PCR, and the TCRdb table lists in-frame clones only, not all of them. The sample shows 10,000 to 13,000 clones, about three quarters of them seen only once. This clone was recorded only once. Trimming at V came to 3 bases and at J to 4 bases, leaving 5 bases not matched to a gene. Looked up from germline, CDR1 is SGDLS and CDR2 is YYNGEE. The CDR3 runs 14 residues. This sample comprised CD4+ or CD8+ T cells sorted from blood, obtained in a trial of the OX40 agonist ivuxolimab. The chain carries TRBV9 and TRBJ1-2; 8 bases agree with TRBD1. The receptor was isolated from an adult with an advanced solid tumor such as melanoma, head and neck, liver or kidney cancer. CDR3 loop: CASSASGGAYGYTF. CDR3 in DNA: TGTGCCAGCAGCGCATCAGGGGGCGCCTATGGCTACACCTTC.